This TCR beta chain was sequenced during a study of T cells in Graves' hyperthyroidism and ophthalmopathy. In its sample, this clonotype was seen a few times. CDR3 length: 16 residues. Germline CDR1 reads MGHDK; CDR2 reads SYGVNS. J was trimmed by 8 bases and V by 5 bases; bases with no gene match: 14. Each patient was aged 18 to 65 and had newly diagnosed hyperthyroidism of under 2 months' duration. Patients showing uncontrolled infection, other autoimmune disease, pregnancy or lactation were ineligible. For the diagnoses, clinical symptoms, serum thyroxine and TRAb, thyroid ultrasound and orbital computed tomography were used. The CDR3 regions of TCR beta were amplified from RNA transcripts. TCR CDR3 underwent first-round RT-PCR with the HTBI primer set. TCRdb used MiXCR to reprocess the multiplex PCR reads, holding one entry per CDR3 protein. This table has roughly 660,000 distinct CDR3 sequences, 15% to 20% appearing once.

The chain recombines TRBV25-1 with TRBJ2-1, with 8 nucleotides matching TRBD2. The receptor was derived from a man aged 50 to 59 with Graves' hyperthyroidism. The sample comprised blood. Written as DNA, the CDR3 is TGTGCCAGCAGTACCCGACTAGCGAGGAATGGCGATGAGCAGTTCTTC. This translates into CASSTRLARNGDEQFF. The complete variable domain, with remaining parts taken from reference TRBV25-1 and TRBJ2-1, reads EADIYQTPRYLVIGTGKKITLECSQTMGHDKMYWYQQDPGMELHLIHYSYGVNSTEKGDLSSESTVSRIRTEHFPLTLESARPSHTSQYLCASSTRLARNGDEQFFGPGTRLTVL.